The rows below give T cell receptor beta chains drawn from one sample of a study of PD-L1 blockade in urothelial cancer. Here immunoSEQ multiplex PCR was the method, and the copy in TCRdb shows in-frame clones only, minus some. The sample includes around 86,000 clones, about 82% seen only once; the top ten take about 6.2%. Sequenced here: PBMCs, sampled around atezolizumab (anti-PD-L1) treatment. These receptors were obtained from a man aged 35 to 55 with urothelial cancer. Both conserved end residues are part of each CDR3. D genes are given only for firm matches. Clone size is given for some rows only: seen once, a few or many times, or a class if the clone is expanded.

clone_size	v_call	d_call	j_call	cdr3_aa	cdr3_nt
-	TRBV7-6	TRBD1	TRBJ2-3	CASSLAGDRGTDTQYF	TGTGCCAGCAGCTTAGCCGGGGACAGGGGAACAGATACGCAGTATTTT
-	TRBV15	-	TRBJ1-5	CATSGAGWNQPQHF	TGTGCCACCAGCGGTGCCGGTTGGAATCAGCCCCAGCATTTT
-	TRBV9	TRBD2	TRBJ2-1	CASSAASGSFDEQFF	TGTGCCAGCAGCGCGGCTAGCGGGAGTTTCGATGAGCAGTTCTTC
-	TRBV18	-	TRBJ2-5	CASSPSAGNQETQYF	TGTGCCAGCTCACCATCCGCAGGGAACCAAGAGACCCAGTACTTC
-	TRBV28	TRBD1	TRBJ1-5	CASSSGDRQQHF	TGTGCCAGCAGTTCCGGGGACAGACAACAGCATTTT
-	TRBV5-4	TRBD1	TRBJ2-7	CASNGQDEQYF	TGTGCCAGCAACGGACAGGACGAGCAGTACTTC
once	TRBV2	TRBD2	TRBJ2-7	CASSGTSGQYEQYF	TGTGCCAGCAGTGGTACTAGCGGACAGTACGAGCAGTACTTC
-	TRBV30	-	TRBJ2-4	CAWSLWGAAKNIQYF	TGTGCCTGGAGTCTCTGGGGCGCCGCCAAAAACATTCAGTACTTC
-	TRBV5-1	-	TRBJ2-3	CASKLGPGDTQYF	TGCGCCAGCAAGTTGGGCCCAGGGGATACGCAGTATTTT
-	TRBV28	-	TRBJ2-7	CASRPDSYEQYF	TGTGCCAGCAGACCTGACAGCTACGAGCAGTACTTC
-	TRBV18	-	TRBJ1-4	CASSPLTEANEKLFF	TGTGCCAGCTCACCGCTGACTGAGGCTAATGAAAAACTGTTTTTT
-	TRBV5-1	-	TRBJ1-4	CASSRNGGRGEKLFF	TGCGCCAGCAGCCGGAATGGGGGCCGGGGTGAAAAACTGTTTTTT
-	TRBV13	-	TRBJ2-7	CASSPIGGLYEQYF	TGTGCCAGCAGCCCCATCGGGGGTCTCTACGAGCAGTACTTC
few	TRBV9	-	TRBJ1-4	CASSDSVSGDEKLFF	TGTGCCAGCAGCGATAGTGTAAGCGGGGATGAAAAACTGTTTTTT
-	TRBV28	-	TRBJ1-4	CASTRSPATNEKLFF	TGTGCCAGCACCCGGAGCCCGGCAACTAATGAAAAACTGTTTTTT
-	TRBV4-1	-	TRBJ2-5	CASSLYSQETQYF	TGCGCCAGCAGCCTTTATTCTCAAGAGACCCAGTACTTC